This entry lists 10 T cell receptor beta chains sequenced from one sample in a study of blood T cell repertoires in COVID-19 (dated by TCRdb to about 2020). The library was prepared using the immunoSEQ multiplex PCR assay. Not all clones reach the TCRdb copy of this immuneACCESS table, which keeps in-frame sequences only. Checked studies attribute under half of the gap to unresolved V genes and leave the rest unexplained. Counted in this sample were about 57,000 clones; more than 85% of them appeared once. Around 2% of the sample is held by the ten biggest clonotypes. The material sequenced was peripheral blood. The origin of the receptors is a man aged 60-69 years with acute or convalescent COVID-19.

The table lists this clone with a count of one. The chain joins TRBV19 to TRBJ2-3; tentatively, D is TRBD1 (6 bases). CDR1 and CDR2 from the germline V gene are LNHDA and SQIVND (reference sequence). V lost 4 bases and J 6 bases, leaving 14 bases between the germline ends. CDR3 length equals 14 residues. This CDR3 reads CASSTTGPRDTQYF. The CDR3 DNA sequence: TGTGCCAGTAGTACGACAGGCCCTCGGGATACGCAGTATTTT.

This chain links TRBV24-1 with TRBJ1-1; D is possibly TRBD1 (6 bases). This CDR3 region has 13 residues. Trimming cost V 8 bases and J 0 bases, with 9 bases left between them. Germline V CDR1 and CDR2: KGHDR, SFDVKD. The CDR3 DNA reads as TGTGCCACCAAGGACAGCCTGAACACTGAAGCTTTCTTT. Translating gives CATKDSLNTEAFF.

V usage is TRBV5-4 and J usage is TRBJ2-5, with 13 bases lining up with TRBD2. The CDR3 totals 17 residues. Trimming cost V 0 bases and J 4 bases; bases outside gene matches: 6. Germline V gene sequence: CDR1 SGHNT, CDR2 YYREEE (reference sequence). CDR3 DNA: TGTGCCAGCAGCTTGGGGACTAGCGGGAGCCTCACAGAGACCCAGTACTTC. Translating it yields CASSLGTSGSLTETQYF. The whole variable domain, remainder taken from reference TRBV5-4 and TRBJ2-5, is ETGVTQSPTHLIKTRGQQVTLRCSSQSGHNTVSWYQQALGQGPQFIFQYYREEENGRGNFPPRFSGLQFPNYSSELNVNALELDDSALYLCASSLGTSGSLTETQYFGPGTRLLVL.

The V call is TRBV5-1, the J call TRBJ1-2; 7 nucleotides line up with TRBD1. V gave up 4 bases and J gave up 0 bases; unmatched junction bases: 15. Germline V lookup: CDR1 SGHRS, CDR2 YFSETQ. The CDR3 consists of 18 residues. This chain's CDR3 is CASSPGQAFQGANYGYTF. The CDR3 bases are TGCGCCAGCAGCCCCGGACAGGCTTTCCAGGGAGCTAACTATGGCTACACCTTC. Variable domain in full (rest from reference TRBV5-1 and TRBJ1-2): KAGVTQTPRYLIKTRGQQVTLSCSPISGHRSVSWYQQTPGQGLQFLFEYFSETQRNKGNFPGRFSGRQFSNSRSEMNVSTLELGDSALYLCASSPGQAFQGANYGYTFGSGTRLTVV.

The gene calls are TRBV7-2 and TRBJ1-3, with 8 bases identical to TRBD1. The J segment lost 0 bases and the V segment lost 0 bases, leaving 4 bases of the junction unmatched. CDR1 is SGHTA and CDR2 is FQGNSA in the germline V gene. The CDR3 covers 17 residues. The CDR3 DNA follows: TGTGCCAGCAGCTTAGCATTGGGACAGGCCTCTGGAAACACCATATATTTT. Protein product: CASSLALGQASGNTIYF.

The chain carries TRBV6-5 and TRBJ2-3, with 9 bases that match TRBD1. J was trimmed by 6 bases and V by 7 bases; bases with no gene match: 11. CDR1 is MNHEY and CDR2 is SVGAGI in the germline V gene. The CDR3 covers 15 residues. CDR3 loop: CASTLDRGGPDTQYF. The CDR3 nucleotides read TGTGCCAGCACCCTAGACAGGGGGGGTCCGGATACGCAGTATTTT.

The V gene is TRBV7-9, the J gene TRBJ2-7, with 10 positions matching TRBD2. Per the germline V gene, CDR1 is SEHNR and CDR2 is FQNEAQ (reference sequence). Losses at the gene ends were 5 bases for V and 7 bases for J; bases not matched to a gene: 17. The CDR3 totals 17 residues. The CDR3 region has the DNA TGTGCCAGCAGCCCTCGCCTGGTACTAGCGGGAACAGAAGAGCAGTACTTC. Residues: CASSPRLVLAGTEEQYF.

This clone was counted between two and nine times. The chain has TRBV6-5 and TRBJ2-3; 7 bases fit TRBD2. CDR1 MNHEY and CDR2 SVGAGI come from the germline V gene. The ends lost 1 base at V and 1 base at J; junction bases unmatched: 2. This CDR3 comprises 15 residues. The CDR3 loop is CASSYFLAGTDTQYF. CDR3 bases: TGTGCCAGCAGTTACTTTCTAGCGGGCACAGATACGCAGTATTTT.

V usage is TRBV7-9 and J usage is TRBJ2-5; D uncertain. The CDR3 is 11 residues long. The V end was cut by 3 bases, the J end by 7 bases, with 6 bases between. CDR1 and CDR2 (germline): SEHNR, FQNEAQ (reference sequence). The CDR3 DNA sequence: TGTGCCAGCAGCTTTTCCGGGACCCAGTACTTC. Protein product: CASSFSGTQYF.

The sample holds one count of this clone. The chain joins TRBV4-2 to TRBJ2-7, with 9 bases matching TRBD2. Per germline, CDR1 LGHNA and CDR2 YNFKEQ. J was trimmed by 5 bases and V by 0 bases; bases with no gene match: 11. The CDR3 is made up of 17 amino acids. The CDR3 reads CASSQDNRGRARDEQYF. CDR3 DNA sequence: TGTGCCAGCAGCCAAGATAATCGCGGGAGGGCCCGGGACGAGCAGTACTTC.